This record covers a single T cell receptor beta chain. These data come from a study of blood T cell repertoires in COVID-19. The wider study: Samples representing acute and convalescent COVID-19 were sourced from the United States, Italy and Spain.

Followed over time, Seattle patients had been enrolled while infection was active. This CDR3 is 15 amino acids long. Trimming took off 4 bases at V and 3 bases at J, with 15 bases between the two ends. From germline, CDR1 is SGHRS and CDR2 YFSETQ. The authors' processing: Nucleated cell counts were estimated from reference gene primer amplification. Assay: immunoSEQ multiplex PCR; the TCRdb copy retains only in-frame clones and omits some. Clonal size and the V and J genes are those of that table, whereas D and trimming came from the DNA. The table records under 450,000 clones, less than 90% of them present only once.

This TCR derives from a woman aged 60 to 75 with COVID-19, enrolled during active disease. The material sequenced was peripheral blood. V is TRBV5-1 and J is TRBJ2-3; weak D call: TRBD2 (5 bases). Written as DNA, the CDR3 is TGCGCCAGCAGCCCGGAGCGTCGGGAAACAGATACGCAGTATTTT. Translation gives CASSPERRETDTQYF.